This TCR beta chain was recovered during a study of technical replicates of blood from a handful of donors. Sequencing used immunoSEQ multiplex PCR; TCRdb keeps in-frame clones, though not all of them. The table records over 65,000 clones, about 98% of them present only once. Per germline, CDR1 SGHTA and CDR2 FQGTGA. This CDR3 region has 14 residues. The germline V and J ends were trimmed by 2 bases and 7 bases, with 12 bases remaining between them. The source of this sequence is a human donor in good health. The source material was T cells isolated from PBMCs. The chain is built from TRBV7-3 and TRBJ2-1; no clear D gene. As DNA, the CDR3 is TGTGCCAGCAGCTTAGGCGGTCTTGTGAATGAGCAGTTCTTC. It specifies CASSLGGLVNEQFF.